This record concerns one TCR beta chain sequence. Which antigen it targets is not known. There are no base qualities to consult, and no much larger clone falls within one base. The data derive from a study of OX40 agonist ivuxolimab in advanced cancers. Regarding the study in general: Ivuxolimab, which targeted the costimulatory receptor OX40 (CD134), was an agonistic, fully human IgG2 monoclonal antibody. Intravenous ivuxolimab was administered to patients every 2 weeks at six dose levels: 0.01, 0.1, 0.3, 1.5, 3 and 10 mg/kg. Of the roughly 51 patients in dose escalation, about 20 had hepatocellular carcinoma, about 15 had melanoma, 9 had renal cell carcinoma and 9 had head and neck cancer. In the dose-escalation cohort, approximately 83% of patients were male, and the mean age was 60 years with a range of roughly 23 to 79. Patients were allowed to have had prior anti-PD-1, anti-PD-L1 or anti-CTLA-4 therapy, and around 43% of the dose-escalation patients had been treated with checkpoint inhibitors. Three dose-escalation patients achieved partial responses, one with hepatocellular carcinoma and two with cutaneous melanoma. The point of sequencing TCRbeta in the periphery was to test whether ivuxolimab changed TCR sequence diversity and drove clonal T-cell expansion. The paper covers the monotherapy dose-escalation part of the phase I ivuxolimab trial, which included N of about 51 patients. Summary of the overall study and its limitations: The antigen specificity of the peripheral T cells that underwent clonal expansion was not determined. After ivuxolimab, CD8+ T cells had more expanded clones than CD4+ T cells on average. At doses of 0.1 to 3.0 mg/kg, clonal expansion of both CD4+ and CD8+ blood T cells was observed from baseline to week 6. Low levels of normalized T-cell clonal expansion were also seen in some nonresponding patients. In partial responders in the 0.1-3.0 mg/kg groups, normalized peripheral clonal expansion was found to be among the lowest, especially among CD8+ T cells.

Genomic DNA was extracted from sorted cells for sequencing of the TCRbeta CDR3 region. TCRbeta CDR3 regions were sequenced using the immunoSEQ Assay. TCRdb obtained this table from immuneACCESS and retained in-frame rearrangements with V and J assigned. These tables miss some clones; where compared with another copy, unresolved V genes account for less than half of the shortfall, and the remainder is unexplained. Present in this sample are roughly 80,000 clones, around four fifths of which were seen just once. Clones ranked in the top ten supply approximately 0.79% of the sample. The trial excluded patients who had a history of autoimmune disease or were on systemic immunosuppression. Peripheral blood for TCR sequencing was collected from all dose cohorts at baseline, on cycle 4 day 1, and on cycle 7 day 1. Samples came from an open-label, multicenter, first-in-human phase I dose-escalation trial of ivuxolimab. Adults with locally advanced or metastatic melanoma, renal cell carcinoma, hepatocellular carcinoma or head and neck squamous cell carcinoma were enrolled in the trial. Before TCR sequencing, CD4+ T cells and CD8+ T cells from peripheral blood were sorted into separate populations.

The junction carries 9 bases between V and J, which are trimmed by 4 bases and 3 bases respectively. The germline V gene yields MGHDK for CDR1 and SYGVNS for CDR2. The CDR3 starts with the cysteine, ends with the phenylalanine, and has 14 residues. This entry keeps only the CDR3 DNA: 42 bases, framed from base 1. Recombination connected TRBV25-1 to TRBJ1-4; perhaps TRBD1 is the D gene, with 6 bases matching. Source: CD4+ or CD8+ T cells sorted from blood, taken in a trial of the OX40 agonist ivuxolimab. The origin of this receptor is an adult with an advanced solid tumor such as melanoma, head and neck, liver or kidney cancer. The CDR3: CASSGDIPNEKLFF. The bases are TGTGCCAGCAGTGGGGACATCCCTAATGAAAAACTGTTTTTT.